The rows below give T cell receptor beta chains drawn from one sample of a study of T cells in Graves' hyperthyroidism and ophthalmopathy. One entry per CDR3 protein, called by TCRdb with MiXCR from the multiplex PCR reads. Among 340,000 or so distinct CDR3 sequences, 21% were seen once, and the ten largest hold 50%. What was sequenced was blood. Source of these receptors: a woman aged 45-65 years with Graves' hyperthyroidism. Each CDR3 is given with its conserved first and last residue.

CDR3 length | V gene | CDR3 protein
16 | TRBV30 | CAWSVHAGISGNTIYF
14 | TRBV28 | CASSLLGAKNIQYF
14 | TRBV10-3 | CAISRDSNTGELFF
13 | TRBV20-1 | CSATGQGHQPQHF
13 | TRBV2 | CASRGTVSYEQYF
11 | TRBV11-2 | CASARGYGYTF
12 | TRBV30 | CAWTIGGNEQFF
15 | TRBV2 | CASRTTGENTGELFF
15 | TRBV9 | CASSVSTSGGYEQYF
15 | TRBV6-1 | CASSVSGRDTDTQYF
13 | TRBV28 | CASSLRGYHEQYF
15 | TRBV12-3/TRBV12-4 | CAISEVSGRGETQYF
14 | TRBV19 | CASSIGAVRGEAFF
15 | TRBV24-1 | CATSDPGQGNEKLFF
20 | TRBV7-6 | CASSLALTGGFISGANVLTF
17 | TRBV6-1 | CASRGLAGGPSTGELFF